Each of the 5 T cell receptor beta chains below was sequenced from the same sample in a study of T cells in Graves' hyperthyroidism and ophthalmopathy. TCR beta CDR3 regions were amplified from RNA. First-round RT-PCR with HTBI primers amplified the TCR CDR3 region. From the multiplex PCR reads, TCRdb called clonotypes with MiXCR, one entry per CDR3 protein. In the table there are a few hundred thousand distinct CDR3 sequences, around 13% of which are singletons. The sequencing sample was made of blood. These receptors were obtained from a woman aged 25 to 39 with Graves' hyperthyroidism that later progressed to Graves' ophthalmopathy.

V usage is TRBV5-6 and J usage is TRBJ1-1; D ambiguous. The germline V and J ends were trimmed by 6 bases and 0 bases, with 15 bases remaining between them. Germline values: CDR1 SGHDT, CDR2 YYEEEE. The CDR3 runs to 15 residues. CDR3 loop: CASIEGRSMNTEAFF. The CDR3 bases are TGTGCCAGCATCGAAGGGCGGTCAATGAACACTGAAGCTTTCTTT. Full variable domain (rest looked up from reference TRBV5-6 and TRBJ1-1): DAGVTQSPTHLIKTRGQQVTLRCSPKSGHDTVSWYQQALGQGPQFIFQYYEEEERQRGNFPDRFSGHQFPNYSSELNVNALLLGDSALYLCASIEGRSMNTEAFFGQGTRLTVV.

This clonotype appeared a few times. V gene TRBV25-1 combines with J gene TRBJ1-6; tentative D call: TRBD1 (5 bases). The germline gives CDR1 MGHDK, CDR2 SYGVNS. The V and J ends lost 4 bases and 7 bases respectively, with 17 bases between them. The CDR3 runs 16 residues. Here the CDR3 reads CASSGRWGEGNSPLHF. The CDR3 coding sequence is TGTGCCAGCAGTGGAAGGTGGGGAGAGGGGAATTCACCCCTCCACTTT.

In this sample, this clonotype turned up many times. The rearrangement uses TRBV7-2 and TRBJ2-3; TRBD2 aligns across 12 bases. Per germline, CDR1 SGHTA and CDR2 FQGNSA. V trimming: 5 bases; J trimming: 3 bases; junction bases outside the gene matches: 3. CDR3 length: 15 residues. The CDR3 here is CASSQTSGGTDTQYF. The CDR3 region has the DNA TGTGCCAGCAGCCAGACTAGCGGGGGAACAGATACGCAGTATTTT.

This clonotype was seen ten or more times. The chain combines TRBV28 with TRBJ1-1; no firm D call. Germline CDR1 is MDHEN and CDR2 is SYDVKM. This CDR3 has 14 residues. The V end lost 3 bases, the J end lost 4 bases, and 12 bases lay between the germline ends. CDR3 DNA sequence: TGTGCCAGCAGTTTGAGCCAGCCGCTCACTGAAGCTTTCTTT. This codes for CASSLSQPLTEAFF.

This clonotype was observed a few times. This may be a read error, as it is one base from a much larger clone. The V gene is TRBV30, the J gene TRBJ2-7; D is undetermined. The V and J ends lost 3 bases and 1 base respectively, with 13 bases between them. Germline-derived CDR1 and CDR2 are GTSNPN and SVGIG (reference sequence). CDR3 length: 14 amino acids. The CDR3 DNA reads TGTGCCTGGAGATCAACAGCCAGATCCTACGAGCAGTACTTC. Residues: CAWRSTARSYEQYF.